This is a list of T cell receptor beta chains from one sample in a study of human T cells and chemical hapten exposure. TCRdb re-analysed the reads in MiXCR, keeping a single row per CDR3 protein. The repertoire holds 120,000 or so distinct CDR3 sequences, with about 7.7% as singletons. The sequenced sample consisted of whole blood. The receptors were sampled from a human donor in good health. Some clones in this sample may be carry-over from other donors' samples. Both conserved end residues are part of each CDR3. A D gene is named only where the DNA matches it firmly. The size entry is marked missing in some rows and otherwise reads once, few, many or a size class.

NA	TRBJ2-2	few	TRBV5-1	CASSLGAGPSNTGELFF	TGCGCCAGCAGCTTGGGGGCAGGGCCCTCGAACACCGGGGAGCTGTTTTTT
TRBD2	TRBJ2-3	few	TRBV6-2/TRBV6-3	CASSYSTSGDPGDTQYF	TGTGCCAGCAGTTACTCGACTAGCGGGGACCCTGGAGATACGCAGTATTTT
TRBD2	TRBJ2-7	few	TRBV3-1	CASSPRTRDVGEQYF	TGTGCCAGCAGCCCCAGGACTAGGGACGTGGGCGAGCAGTACTTC
NA	TRBJ1-1	NA	TRBV5-1	CASRGDSNTEAFF	TGCGCCAGCAGGGGGGACTCCAACACTGAAGCTTTCTTT
NA	TRBJ2-3	many	TRBV5-1	CASSFEQGTDTQYF	TGCGCCAGCAGCTTCGAACAGGGCACAGATACGCAGTATTTT
NA	TRBJ1-1	many	TRBV7-6	CASSLAGAEAFF	TGTGCCAGCAGCTTAGCGGGGGCTGAAGCTTTCTTT
NA	TRBJ1-1	few	TRBV30	CAWGEGGYTEAFF	TGTGCCTGGGGTGAGGGGGGATACACTGAAGCTTTCTTT
TRBD1	TRBJ2-7	few	TRBV6-1	CASRTGTGTYEQYF	TGTGCCAGCAGAACCGGGACAGGAACCTACGAGCAGTACTTC
NA	TRBJ2-5	NA	TRBV6-6	CASRSRGGGETQYF	TGTGCCAGCAGATCCCGGGGAGGCGGAGAGACCCAGTACTTC
TRBD1	TRBJ2-2	NA	TRBV13	CASSTRDRDTGELFF	TGTGCCAGCAGTACGCGGGACAGGGACACCGGGGAGCTGTTTTTT
NA	TRBJ1-4	NA	TRBV7-9	CASSPRQAFSEKLFF	TGTGCCAGCAGCCCGCGACAAGCATTTAGTGAAAAACTGTTTTTT
TRBD2	TRBJ2-3	NA	TRBV7-9	CASSLSLAGQTDTQYF	TGTGCCAGCAGCCTTTCGCTAGCGGGCCAAACAGATACGCAGTATTTT
TRBD1	TRBJ2-5	few	TRBV5-1	CASSLRVRGLTETQYF	TGCGCCAGCAGCTTGAGGGTCAGGGGGCTGACAGAGACCCAGTACTTC
TRBD1	TRBJ1-4	many	TRBV29-1	CSVLNDRGNEKLFF	TGCAGCGTCCTAAACGACAGGGGCAATGAAAAACTGTTTTTT
NA	TRBJ1-1	many	TRBV12-5	CASGLTVIITMGATEAFF	TGTGCTAGTGGTTTGACAGTGATTATAACCATGGGAGCCACTGAAGCTTTCTTT
NA	TRBJ1-1	few	TRBV25-1	CASKLTGQDEAFF	TGTGCCAGCAAGTTGACAGGCCAAGATGAAGCTTTCTTT
TRBD1	TRBJ1-1	many	TRBV2	CASRDRDNTEAFF	TGTGCCAGCCGGGACAGGGACAACACTGAAGCTTTCTTT
NA	TRBJ2-7	few	TRBV11-2	CASSLDLTWGEQYF	TGTGCCAGCAGCTTAGATCTAACTTGGGGGGAGCAGTACTTC
TRBD2	TRBJ2-7	NA	TRBV14	CASSQDLGSSGLYEQYF	TGTGCCAGCAGCCAAGATCTTGGTTCTAGCGGTTTGTACGAGCAGTACTTC
TRBD1	TRBJ1-2	many	TRBV6-6	CASSYQGADYGYTF	TGTGCCAGCAGTTATCAGGGGGCTGACTATGGCTACACCTTC
NA	TRBJ2-7	few	TRBV12-5	CASVLFPLVSPYEQYF	TGTGCTAGTGTTCTTTTCCCCTTAGTTTCCCCCTACGAGCAGTACTTC
TRBD2	TRBJ2-1	NA	TRBV12-5	CASGLPSLIAGVDNEQFF	TGTGCTAGTGGTTTGCCCTCCTTAATAGCGGGAGTGGACAATGAGCAGTTCTTC
NA	TRBJ2-5	few	TRBV2	CASSEHSTEETQYF	TGTGCCAGCAGTGAGCACAGTACTGAAGAGACCCAGTACTTC
TRBD2	TRBJ2-1	NA	TRBV4-2	CASSIRLADNEQFF	TGTGCCAGCAGTATCCGACTAGCAGACAATGAGCAGTTCTTC
TRBD1	TRBJ1-4	few	TRBV7-9	CASTWTGREEKLFF	TGTGCCAGCACCTGGACAGGGCGCGAAGAGAAACTGTTTTTT
TRBD1	TRBJ2-3	many	TRBV20-1	CSARGVTGASTDTQYF	TGCAGTGCTAGAGGAGTCACAGGGGCTAGCACAGATACGCAGTATTTT
NA	TRBJ1-5	NA	TRBV10-3	CATRGRDGFNQPQHF	TGTGCCACCCGCGGCCGGGACGGCTTCAATCAGCCCCAGCATTTT
TRBD1	TRBJ1-2	many	TRBV5-1	CASSIGTGGNYGYTF	TGCGCCAGCAGCATCGGGACAGGGGGCAACTATGGCTACACCTTC
NA	TRBJ1-4	few	TRBV29-1	CSVEERAEKLFF	TGCAGCGTTGAGGAAAGGGCTGAAAAACTGTTTTTT
TRBD1	TRBJ1-2	many	TRBV20-1	CSARPPGTAGGDGYTF	TGCAGTGCTAGACCCCCCGGGACGGCAGGGGGTGATGGCTACACCTTC
NA	TRBJ2-3	NA	TRBV12-3/TRBV12-4	CASRPQVFGLTLTDTQYF	TGTGCCAGCAGGCCTCAAGTCTTCGGGCTAACCCTCACAGATACGCAGTATTTT
TRBD1	TRBJ1-5	many	TRBV15	CATSRGGGQIGSQPQHF	TGTGCCACCAGCAGAGGAGGGGGACAGATCGGTTCTCAGCCCCAGCATTTT
TRBD1	TRBJ1-1	many	TRBV10-3	CAISGTGAGTEAFF	TGTGCCATCAGTGGGACAGGGGCGGGAACTGAAGCTTTCTTT
NA	TRBJ1-1	many	TRBV5-8	CASSLEVLLGASGTEAFF	TGTGCCAGCAGCTTGGAGGTGCTACTGGGGGCGAGTGGCACTGAAGCTTTCTTT
NA	TRBJ2-5	many	TRBV7-6	CASRALPGDQETQYF	TGTGCCAGCAGAGCCCTCCCAGGGGATCAAGAGACCCAGTACTTC
NA	TRBJ1-5	many	TRBV18	CASSPSRGRDQPQHF	TGTGCCAGCTCACCCTCGCGGGGAAGGGATCAGCCCCAGCATTTT
TRBD1	TRBJ1-2	NA	TRBV3-1	CASSQGQGVGYTF	TGTGCCAGCAGCCAAGGACAGGGTGTCGGCTACACCTTC
NA	TRBJ1-2	many	TRBV29-1	CSVEGRYGYTF	TGCAGCGTTGAAGGCCGCTATGGCTACACCTTC
TRBD1	TRBJ1-5	few	TRBV5-6	CASSSGTGLSNQPQHF	TGTGCCAGCAGCTCCGGGACAGGCCTTAGCAATCAGCCCCAGCATTTT
NA	TRBJ2-7	NA	TRBV3-1	CASSQEGQSYEQYF	TGTGCCAGCAGCCAAGAGGGTCAGTCCTACGAGCAGTACTTC
NA	TRBJ2-7	NA	TRBV4-1	CASSEDGPGSYEQYF	TGCGCCAGCAGCGAAGATGGGCCCGGCTCCTACGAGCAGTACTTC
TRBD1	TRBJ2-5	NA	TRBV7-2	CASSPDRGTGIQETQYF	TGTGCCAGCAGCCCAGACAGGGGGACAGGGATCCAAGAGACCCAGTACTTC
TRBD1	TRBJ1-5	many	TRBV12-3/TRBV12-4	CASSFGTGGNQPQHF	TGTGCCAGCAGTTTCGGGACAGGAGGCAATCAGCCCCAGCATTTT
NA	TRBJ1-4	many	TRBV10-2	CASRRSGTPNVYEKLFF	TGCGCCAGCAGACGATCCGGGACCCCGAATGTTTACGAAAAACTGTTTTTT
NA	TRBJ1-5	many	TRBV15	CATSRDLGRRNSNQPQHF	TGTGCCACCAGCAGAGATCTAGGGCGAAGGAATAGCAATCAGCCCCAGCATTTT